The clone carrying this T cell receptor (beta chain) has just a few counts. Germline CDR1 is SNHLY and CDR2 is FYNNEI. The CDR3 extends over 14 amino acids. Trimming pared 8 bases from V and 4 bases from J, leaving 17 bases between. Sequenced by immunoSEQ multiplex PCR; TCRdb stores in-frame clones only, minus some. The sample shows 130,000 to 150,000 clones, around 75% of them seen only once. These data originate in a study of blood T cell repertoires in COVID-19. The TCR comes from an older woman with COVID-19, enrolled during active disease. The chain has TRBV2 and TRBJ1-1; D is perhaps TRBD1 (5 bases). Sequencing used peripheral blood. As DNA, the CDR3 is TGTGCCAGCCGGCGGGACGGGGGGAGCACTGAAGCTTTCTTT. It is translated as CASRRDGGSTEAFF.